These 5 T cell receptor beta chains were all obtained from the same sample, sequenced in a study of post-analysis software for immune sequencing data. Findings and limits, study-wide: Patients used about 5 TRBV segments, including TRBV5-6, TRBV5-1 and TRBV20-1, more often than controls.

No antigen has been identified for these receptors. Unique molecular identifiers had been added to the TCR beta cDNA libraries. TCRdb re-called the PCR reads through MiXCR, storing one row per CDR3 protein. The table has approximately 770,000 distinct CDR3 sequences, roughly 46% seen once; the top ten hold 4.9%. Sequenced material: blood. The receptors here all came from a girl aged 10 to 17 with multiple sclerosis.

This clonotype was observed a handful of times. This chain joins TRBV7-2 and TRBJ2-1; a weak D match, TRBD2 (6 bases). The CDR3 is made up of 18 amino acids. Germline CDR1 reads SGHTA; CDR2 reads FQGNSA. V was trimmed by 4 bases and J by 2 bases, leaving 21 bases between them. CDR3 amino acids: CASSYSTPGLGTYNEQFF. DNA for the CDR3: TGTGCCAGCAGCTACTCAACCCCGGGACTCGGAACCTACAATGAGCAGTTCTTC.

V usage is TRBV5-5 and J usage is TRBJ1-1, with D possibly being TRBD1 (5 bases). The CDR3 has 14 residues. Per the germline V gene, CDR1 is SGHKS and CDR2 is YYEKEE (reference sequence). V dropped 4 bases and J dropped 5 bases, with 15 bases sitting between them. Here the CDR3 reads CASSRSGGETEAFF. The CDR3 DNA follows: TGTGCCAGCAGCCGGTCGGGGGGGGAGACTGAAGCTTTCTTT. The full variable domain, with the rest looked up from reference TRBV5-5 and TRBJ1-1, is DAGVTQSPTHLIKTRGQQVTLRCSPISGHKSVSWYQQVLGQGPQFIFQYYEKEERGRGNFPDRFSARQFPNYSSELNVNALLLGDSALYLCASSRSGGETEAFFGQGTRLTVV.

The chain combines TRBV11-2 with TRBJ2-7; TRBD2 matches 13 bases. Germline-derived CDR1 and CDR2 are SGHAT and FQNNGV. Trimming at V came to 1 base and at J to 3 bases, leaving 9 bases not matched to a gene. The CDR3 spans 18 residues. DNA of the CDR3: TGTGCCAGCAGCTTAGTGGCCTCGGGACTAGCGGGAATCTACGAGCAGTACTTC. Protein: CASSLVASGLAGIYEQYF. The full variable domain, with the rest looked up from reference TRBV11-2 and TRBJ2-7, is EAGVAQSPRYKIIEKRQSVAFWCNPISGHATLYWYQQILGQGPKLLIQFQNNGVVDDSQLPKDRFSAERLKGVDSTLKIQPAKLEDSAVYLCASSLVASGLAGIYEQYFGPGTRLTVT.

This chain connects TRBV18 to TRBJ2-1; TRBD2 is a possible D gene (6 bases). The CDR3 has 19 amino acids. V lost 3 bases and J 1 base, leaving 22 bases between the germline ends. CDR1 and CDR2 (germline): KGHSH, LQKENI. The CDR3 protein is CASSPNRPGRGLSYNEQFF. The CDR3 coding sequence is TGTGCCAGCTCACCGAATCGCCCGGGACGGGGGTTGTCCTACAATGAGCAGTTCTTC.

Worth noting for this clonotype: The junction and the germline gene differ at one end; a read error may be behind it. The chain couples TRBV4-2 to TRBJ2-7; TRBD2 agrees at 11 bases. The CDR3 length is 16 residues. Germline CDR1 and CDR2: LGHNA and YNFKEQ. Here the CDR3 DNA reads TGTGCCAGCAGCCAAGTATCGACTAGCGGGACCTACGAGCGGTACTTC. Amino acid sequence: CASSQVSTSGTYERYF.